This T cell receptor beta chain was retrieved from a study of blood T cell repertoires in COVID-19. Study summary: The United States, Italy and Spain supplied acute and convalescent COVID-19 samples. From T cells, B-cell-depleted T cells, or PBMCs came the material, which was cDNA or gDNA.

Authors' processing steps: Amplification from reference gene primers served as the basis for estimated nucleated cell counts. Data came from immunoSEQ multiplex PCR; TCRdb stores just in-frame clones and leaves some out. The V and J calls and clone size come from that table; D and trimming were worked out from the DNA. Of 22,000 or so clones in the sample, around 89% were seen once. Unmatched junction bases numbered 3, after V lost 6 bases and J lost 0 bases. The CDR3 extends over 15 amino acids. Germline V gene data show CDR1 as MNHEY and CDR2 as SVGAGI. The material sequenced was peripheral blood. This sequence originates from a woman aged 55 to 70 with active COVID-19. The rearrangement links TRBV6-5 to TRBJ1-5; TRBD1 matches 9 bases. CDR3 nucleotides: TGTGCCAGCAGAAGGGGACAGGGTAGCAATCAGCCCCAGCATTTT. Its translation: CASRRGQGSNQPQHF.